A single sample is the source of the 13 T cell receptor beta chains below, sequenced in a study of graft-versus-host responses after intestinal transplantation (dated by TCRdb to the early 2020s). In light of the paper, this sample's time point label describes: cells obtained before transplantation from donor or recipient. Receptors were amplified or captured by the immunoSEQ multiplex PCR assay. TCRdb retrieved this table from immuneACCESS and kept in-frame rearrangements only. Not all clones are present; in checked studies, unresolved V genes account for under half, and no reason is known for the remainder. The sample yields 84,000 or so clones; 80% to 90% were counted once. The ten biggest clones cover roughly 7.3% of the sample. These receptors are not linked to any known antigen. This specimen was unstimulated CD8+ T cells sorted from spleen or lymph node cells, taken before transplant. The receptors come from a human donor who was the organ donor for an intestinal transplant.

The CDR3 DNA is TGTGCCAGCAGTGGATCCTACCTCTCCTACGAGCAGTACTTC. Its protein product is CASSGSYLSYEQYF. The gene calls are TRBV6-1 and TRBJ2-7; no clear D. CDR1 and CDR2 (germline): MNHNS, SASEGT. The CDR3 covers 14 residues. Trimming left V 4 bases short and J 0 bases short, with 10 bases between.

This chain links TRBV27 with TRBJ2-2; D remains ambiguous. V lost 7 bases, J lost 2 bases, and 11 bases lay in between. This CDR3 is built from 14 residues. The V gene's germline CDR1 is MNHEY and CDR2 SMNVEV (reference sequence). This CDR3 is CASKSAPNTGELFF. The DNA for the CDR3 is TGTGCCAGCAAATCGGCCCCAAACACCGGGGAGCTGTTTTTT.

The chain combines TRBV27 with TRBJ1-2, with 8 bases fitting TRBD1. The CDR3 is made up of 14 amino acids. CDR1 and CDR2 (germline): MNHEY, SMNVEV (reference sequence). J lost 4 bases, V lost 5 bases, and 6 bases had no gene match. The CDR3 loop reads CASSPGQAFYGYTF. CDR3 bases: TGTGCCAGCAGTCCGGGACAGGCCTTCTATGGCTACACCTTC.

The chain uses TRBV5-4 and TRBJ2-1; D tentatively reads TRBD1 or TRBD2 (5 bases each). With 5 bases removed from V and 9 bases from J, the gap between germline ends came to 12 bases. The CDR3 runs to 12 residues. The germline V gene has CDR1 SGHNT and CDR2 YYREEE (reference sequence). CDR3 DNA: TGTGCCAGCAGTAACGGGGCCAGTGAGCAGTTCTTC. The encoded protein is CASSNGASEQFF.

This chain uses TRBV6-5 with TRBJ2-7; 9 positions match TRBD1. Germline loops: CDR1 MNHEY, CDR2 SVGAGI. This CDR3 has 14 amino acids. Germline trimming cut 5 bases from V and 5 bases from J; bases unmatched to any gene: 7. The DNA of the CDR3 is TGTGCCAGCAGTACAAGGGGGGACAGGGACGAGCAGTACTTC. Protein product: CASSTRGDRDEQYF.

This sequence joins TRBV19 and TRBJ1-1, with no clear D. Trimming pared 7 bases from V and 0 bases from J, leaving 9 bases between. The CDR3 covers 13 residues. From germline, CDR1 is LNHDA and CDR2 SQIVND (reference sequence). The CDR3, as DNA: TGTGCCAGTACCGTAGGTCTGAACACTGAAGCTTTCTTT. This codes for CASTVGLNTEAFF.

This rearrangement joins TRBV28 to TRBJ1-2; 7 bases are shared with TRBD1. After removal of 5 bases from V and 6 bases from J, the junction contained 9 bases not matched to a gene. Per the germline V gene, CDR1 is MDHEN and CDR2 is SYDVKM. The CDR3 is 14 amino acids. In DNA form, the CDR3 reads TGTGCCAGCAGTCCAGCCGGGACAGCCCATGGCTACACCTTC. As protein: CASSPAGTAHGYTF.

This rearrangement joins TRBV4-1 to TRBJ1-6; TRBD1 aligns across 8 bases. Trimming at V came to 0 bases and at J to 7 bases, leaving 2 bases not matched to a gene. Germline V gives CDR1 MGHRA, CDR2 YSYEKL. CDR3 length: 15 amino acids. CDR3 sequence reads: CASSQDQGANSPLHF. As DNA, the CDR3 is TGCGCCAGCAGCCAAGATCAGGGGGCGAATTCACCCCTCCACTTT.

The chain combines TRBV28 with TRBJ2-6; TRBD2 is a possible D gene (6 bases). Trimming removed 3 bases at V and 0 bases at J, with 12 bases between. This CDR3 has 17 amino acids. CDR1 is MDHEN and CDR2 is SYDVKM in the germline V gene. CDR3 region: CASSFGDSSSGANVLTF. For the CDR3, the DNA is TGTGCCAGCAGTTTCGGGGACTCAAGCTCTGGGGCCAACGTCCTGACTTTC.

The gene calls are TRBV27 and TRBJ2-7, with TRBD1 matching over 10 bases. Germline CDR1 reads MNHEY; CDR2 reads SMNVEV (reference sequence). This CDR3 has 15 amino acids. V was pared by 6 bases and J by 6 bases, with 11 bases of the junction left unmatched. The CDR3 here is CASRQTGTGVVEQYF. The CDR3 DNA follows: TGTGCCAGCAGACAGACCGGGACAGGGGTGGTCGAGCAGTACTTC.

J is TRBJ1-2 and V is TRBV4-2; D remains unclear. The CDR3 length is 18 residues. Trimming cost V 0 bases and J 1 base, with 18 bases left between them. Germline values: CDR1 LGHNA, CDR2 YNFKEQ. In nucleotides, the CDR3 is TGTGCCAGCAGCCAAGATCCCGTGAAGGGAGGGATTAACTATGGCTACACCTTC. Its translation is CASSQDPVKGGINYGYTF.

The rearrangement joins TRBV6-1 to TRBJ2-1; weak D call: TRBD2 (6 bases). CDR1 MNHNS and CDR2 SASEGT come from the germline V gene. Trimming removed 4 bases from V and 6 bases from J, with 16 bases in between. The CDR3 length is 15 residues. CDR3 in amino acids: CASSVRRDRGNEQFF. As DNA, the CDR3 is TGTGCCAGCAGTGTGAGGAGGGACCGGGGCAATGAGCAGTTCTTC.

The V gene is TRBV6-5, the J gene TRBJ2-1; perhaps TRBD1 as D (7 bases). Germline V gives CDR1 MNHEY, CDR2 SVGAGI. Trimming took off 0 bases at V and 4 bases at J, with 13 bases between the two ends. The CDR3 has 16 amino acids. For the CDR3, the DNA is TGTGCCAGCAGTTACTCGATTCAGGGGGGATACAATGAGCAGTTCTTC. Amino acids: CASSYSIQGGYNEQFF.